This T cell receptor beta chain derives from a study of CD8+ T cells in alopecia areata. The CDR3 is made up of 14 amino acids. Germline-derived CDR1 and CDR2 are SNHLY and FYNNEI. TCR sequencing used cDNA made by reverse transcription of extracted RNA. The repertoire was sequenced with immunoSEQ multiplex PCR; TCRdb's copy has only in-frame clones and lacks some. The sample comprises roughly 30,000 clones, 62% of which are singletons, and roughly 17% rests with the top ten. About this clone itself: A junction end diverges from the germline sequence, so it may reflect a read error.

The sequenced material came from NKG2D-high CD8+ T cells sorted from blood. The TCR sequence derives from a human donor with alopecia areata. V usage is TRBV2 and J usage is TRBJ2-7; D possibly corresponds to TRBD1 (5 bases). This CDR3 reads CVSMEPTAGYEQYF. DNA of the CDR3: TGTGTCAGCATGGAACCGACAGCAGGCTACGAGCAGTACTTC.